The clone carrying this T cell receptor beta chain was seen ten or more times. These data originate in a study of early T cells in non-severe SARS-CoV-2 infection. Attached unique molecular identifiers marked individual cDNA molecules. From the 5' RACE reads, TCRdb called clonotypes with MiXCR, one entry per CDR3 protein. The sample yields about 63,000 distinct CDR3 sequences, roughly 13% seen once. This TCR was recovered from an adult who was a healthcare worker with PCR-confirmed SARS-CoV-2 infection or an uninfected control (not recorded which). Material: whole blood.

CDR3 region: CASNGADTQYF. For the CDR3, the DNA is TGCGCCAGCAACGGGGCAGATACGCAGTATTTT. The rearrangement joins TRBV10-2 to TRBJ2-3; tentative D call: TRBD2 (5 bases). Trimming stripped 7 bases from V and 4 bases from J, with 6 bases between. The germline V gene has CDR1 WSHSY and CDR2 SAAADI. The CDR3 sequence is 11 residues long.